Listed below are T cell receptor beta chains from one sample, sequenced in a study of technical replicates of blood from a few donors. Profiling relied on immunoSEQ multiplex PCR, and the TCRdb table lists in-frame clones only, not all of them. The sample shows 45,000 to 55,000 clones, approximately 94% of them seen only once. Sequencing used T cells isolated from PBMCs. Receptors were obtained from a human donor in good health. The CDR3 runs from the conserved cysteine through the conserved F or W. The D gene is left open where the match is weak. Size is stated for part of the rows, as once, few or many counts, or as a class when the clone is expanded.

j_gene | d_gene | abundance | v_gene | CDR3aa | CDR3nt
TRBJ2-5 | - | few | TRBV5-5 | CASSFGQTQETQYF | TGTGCCAGCAGCTTTGGACAGACACAAGAGACCCAGTACTTC
TRBJ2-3 | TRBD2 | - | TRBV7-6 | CASSPTRLAGLSTDTQYF | TGTGCCAGCAGCCCGACCCGACTAGCGGGACTTAGCACAGATACGCAGTATTTT
TRBJ2-3 | TRBD2 | - | TRBV6-5 | CASSYPLAGGGDTQYF | TGTGCCAGCAGTTACCCACTAGCGGGAGGGGGAGATACGCAGTATTTT
TRBJ1-1 | TRBD1 | once | TRBV6-6 | CASTPGGTEAFF | TGTGCCAGCACCCCAGGGGGCACTGAAGCTTTCTTT
TRBJ1-3 | TRBD1 | once | TRBV6-5 | CASSSTGTGNTIYF | TGTGCCAGCAGCTCGACAGGGACTGGAAACACCATATATTTT
TRBJ2-1 | - | - | TRBV29-1 | CSAASRYNEQFF | TGCAGCGCTGCTTCGCGGTACAATGAGCAGTTCTTC
TRBJ1-1 | - | once | TRBV13 | CASSSGGQEAFF | TGTGCCAGCAGCTCCGGCGGTCAGGAAGCTTTCTTT
TRBJ1-1 | - | few | TRBV9 | CASSVVPGQEAFF | TGTGCCAGCAGCGTAGTGCCGGGACAAGAAGCTTTCTTT
TRBJ1-4 | TRBD1 | - | TRBV7-8 | CASTTGGGEKLFF | TGTGCCAGCACGACAGGGGGAGGGGAAAAACTGTTTTTT
TRBJ2-3 | - | - | TRBV5-4 | CASSRDRIYTDTQYF | TGTGCCAGCAGCCGAGACAGGATTTACACAGATACGCAGTATTTT
TRBJ2-7 | TRBD1 | - | TRBV7-3 | CASSLETGPSYEQYF | TGTGCCAGCAGCTTAGAGACAGGGCCCTCCTACGAGCAGTACTTC
TRBJ2-3 | - | - | TRBV5-1 | CASMRGGSTDTQYF | TGCGCCAGCATGAGGGGGGGGAGCACAGATACGCAGTATTTT
TRBJ1-1 | - | - | TRBV5-1 | CASSLGGGNTEAFF | TGCGCCAGCAGCTTGGGCGGAGGAAACACTGAAGCTTTCTTT
TRBJ1-2 | - | - | TRBV28 | CASSFEFYGYTF | TGTGCCAGCAGTTTTGAGTTCTATGGCTACACCTTC
TRBJ2-7 | TRBD1 | - | TRBV9 | CASSVGTGSHEQYF | TGTGCCAGCAGCGTAGGGACAGGGAGTCACGAGCAGTACTTC
TRBJ2-2 | TRBD1 | once | TRBV5-4 | CASSPAGQAYTGELFF | TGTGCCAGCAGTCCCGCGGGACAGGCATACACCGGGGAGCTGTTTTTT
TRBJ2-3 | - | - | TRBV5-4 | CASSFRRGSSTDTQYF | TGTGCCAGCAGCTTTCGCCGAGGCAGCTCCACAGATACGCAGTATTTT
TRBJ2-7 | - | - | TRBV5-5 | CASKGLGITYEQYF | TGTGCCAGCAAGGGACTGGGGATCACTTACGAGCAGTACTTC
TRBJ1-2 | - | - | TRBV7-9 | CASSSTALHPHGYTF | TGTGCCAGCAGCTCGACAGCTCTACATCCGCATGGCTACACCTTC
TRBJ2-3 | TRBD2 | once | TRBV5-4 | CASSLDLAGADTQYF | TGTGCCAGCAGCTTGGACCTAGCGGGGGCAGATACGCAGTATTTT
TRBJ1-3 | TRBD1 | - | TRBV5-4 | CASSLGTGSGNTIYF | TGTGCCAGCAGCTTGGGGACAGGGTCTGGAAACACCATATATTTT
TRBJ2-1 | TRBD2 | - | TRBV7-8 | CASSPLAGGPVEQFF | TGTGCCAGCAGTCCACTAGCGGGGGGGCCGGTTGAGCAGTTCTTC